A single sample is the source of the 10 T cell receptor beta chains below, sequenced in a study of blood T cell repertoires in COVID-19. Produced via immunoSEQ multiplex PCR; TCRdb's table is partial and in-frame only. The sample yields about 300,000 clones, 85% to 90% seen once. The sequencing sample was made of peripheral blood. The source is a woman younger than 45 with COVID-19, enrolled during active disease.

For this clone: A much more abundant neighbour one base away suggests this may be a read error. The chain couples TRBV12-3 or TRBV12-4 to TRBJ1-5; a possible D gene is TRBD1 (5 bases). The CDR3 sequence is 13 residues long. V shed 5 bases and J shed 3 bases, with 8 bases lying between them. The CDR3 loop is CASSPGINQPQHF. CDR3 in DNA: TGTGCCAGCAGTCCAGGGATCAATCAGCCCCAGCATTTT.

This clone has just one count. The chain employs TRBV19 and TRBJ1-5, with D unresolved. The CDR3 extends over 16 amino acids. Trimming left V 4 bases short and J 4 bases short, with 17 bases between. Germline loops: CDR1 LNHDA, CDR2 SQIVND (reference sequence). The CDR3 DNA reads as TGTGCCAGTAGTACGAAAACACTAGGCTCGAATCAGCCCCAGCATTTT. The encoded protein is CASSTKTLGSNQPQHF.

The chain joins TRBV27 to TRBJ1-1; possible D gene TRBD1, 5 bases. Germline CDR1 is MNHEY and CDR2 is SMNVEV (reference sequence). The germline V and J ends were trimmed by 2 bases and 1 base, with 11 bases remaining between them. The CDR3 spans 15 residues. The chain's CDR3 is CASSLTGATNTEAFF. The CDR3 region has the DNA TGTGCCAGCAGTTTAACAGGCGCGACGAACACTGAAGCTTTCTTT.

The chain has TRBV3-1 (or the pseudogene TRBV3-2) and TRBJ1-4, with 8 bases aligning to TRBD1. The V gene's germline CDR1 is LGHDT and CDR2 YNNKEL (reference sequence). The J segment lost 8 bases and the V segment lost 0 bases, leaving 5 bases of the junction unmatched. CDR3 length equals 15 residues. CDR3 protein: CASSQEGAGGEKLFF. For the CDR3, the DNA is TGTGCCAGCAGCCAAGAGGGAGCAGGGGGCGAAAAACTGTTTTTT.

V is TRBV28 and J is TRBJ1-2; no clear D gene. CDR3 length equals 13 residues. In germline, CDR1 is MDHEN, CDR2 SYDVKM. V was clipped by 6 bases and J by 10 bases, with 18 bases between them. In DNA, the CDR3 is TGTGCCAGCAGCACCCGGGGAGGACTGGACTACACCTTC. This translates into CASSTRGGLDYTF.

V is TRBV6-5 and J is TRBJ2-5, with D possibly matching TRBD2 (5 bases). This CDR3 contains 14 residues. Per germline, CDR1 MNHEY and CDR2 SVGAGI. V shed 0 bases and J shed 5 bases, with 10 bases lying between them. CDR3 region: CASSYSNERETQYF. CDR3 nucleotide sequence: TGTGCCAGCAGTTACTCGAATGAGCGGGAGACCCAGTACTTC.

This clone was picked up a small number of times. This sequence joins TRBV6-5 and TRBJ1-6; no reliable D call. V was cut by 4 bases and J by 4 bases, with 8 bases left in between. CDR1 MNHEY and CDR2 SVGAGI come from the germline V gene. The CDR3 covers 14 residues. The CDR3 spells CASSSTLYNSPLHF. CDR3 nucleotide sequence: TGTGCCAGCAGTTCGACTCTTTATAATTCACCCCTCCACTTT.

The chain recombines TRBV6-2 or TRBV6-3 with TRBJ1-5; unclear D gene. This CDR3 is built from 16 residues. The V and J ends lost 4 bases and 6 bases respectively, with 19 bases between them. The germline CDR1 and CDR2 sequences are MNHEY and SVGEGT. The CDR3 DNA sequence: TGTGCCAGCAGTTCCCCGTCATCAGGCAAGTTTCAGCCCCAGCATTTT. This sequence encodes CASSSPSSGKFQPQHF.

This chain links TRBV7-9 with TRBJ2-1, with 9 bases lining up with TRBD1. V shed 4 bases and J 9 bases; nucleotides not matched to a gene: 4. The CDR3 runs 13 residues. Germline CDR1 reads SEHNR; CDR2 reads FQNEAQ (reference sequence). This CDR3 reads CASSSDRGFEQFF. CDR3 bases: TGTGCCAGCAGCTCGGACAGGGGCTTTGAGCAGTTCTTC.

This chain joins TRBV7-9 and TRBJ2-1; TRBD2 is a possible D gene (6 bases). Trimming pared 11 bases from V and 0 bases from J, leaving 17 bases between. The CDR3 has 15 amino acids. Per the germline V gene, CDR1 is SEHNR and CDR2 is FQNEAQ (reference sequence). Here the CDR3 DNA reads TGTGCCGTGAGGGGCGGGGTTAGCTCCTACAATGAGCAGTTCTTC. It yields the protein CAVRGGVSSYNEQFF.